Below, 10 T cell receptor beta chains from the same sample are listed, as sequenced in a study of memory CD4+ T cells and cytomegalovirus serostatus (dated by TCRdb to the late 2010s). Library preparation was by the immunoSEQ multiplex PCR assay. Entries here come from immuneACCESS through TCRdb and include only in-frame sequences with V and J called. Some clones fail to appear in such tables; in the studies checked, an unresolved V gene covers under half of the shortfall, and the cause of the remainder is unknown. This sample lists some 80,000 clones; 80% were detected once. The ten largest make up around 0.8% of the sample. Single viable CD3+CD4+CD8-CD45RO+ cells were sorted as memory CD4+ T cells on a FACSAria II. Sequencing was done on a sample of memory CD4+ T cells from blood. All receptors derive from an adult in good health and CMV-seronegative.

The V and J genes are TRBV15 and TRBJ2-7; no clear D gene. CDR3 size: 14 residues. The V gene's germline CDR1 is LNHNV and CDR2 YYDKDF (reference sequence). V was shortened by 1 base and J by 4 bases, with 11 bases between the two germline ends. The CDR3 DNA follows: TGTGCCACCAGCAGAGGAAAGATAGGTTACGAGCAGTACTTC. Translating gives CATSRGKIGYEQYF.

This clone was counted a few times. CDR3 DNA sequence: TGTGCCAGCAGTACGTTAGCCGGTGGGGCCAAAAACATTCAGTACTTC. Translating gives CASSTLAGGAKNIQYF. V and J are TRBV27 and TRBJ2-4; no clear D. Germline CDR1 MNHEY, CDR2 SMNVEV (reference sequence). CDR3 size: 16 residues. With 5 bases removed from V and 1 base from J, the gap between germline ends came to 15 bases.

The chain is built from TRBV18 and TRBJ1-3; 10 bases match TRBD1. With 2 bases clipped from V and 6 bases from J, the junction kept 10 bases outside the gene matches. Germline CDR1 reads KGHSH; CDR2 reads LQKENI. The CDR3 is made up of 17 amino acids. The CDR3 reads CASSPRTGTGVPNTIYF. In DNA, the CDR3 is TGTGCCAGCTCACCAAGAACCGGGACAGGGGTCCCAAACACCATATATTTT. Combining the CDR3 with reference TRBV18 and TRBJ1-3 gives the whole variable domain NAGVMQNPRHLVRRRGQEARLRCSPMKGHSHVYWYRQLPEEGLKFMVYLQKENIIDESGMPKERFSAEFPKEGPSILRIQQVVRGDSAAYFCASSPRTGTGVPNTIYFGEGSWLTVV.

The chain uses TRBV7-9 and TRBJ1-6; 11 bases agree with TRBD1. This CDR3 comprises 14 residues. Per the germline V gene, CDR1 is SEHNR and CDR2 is FQNEAQ (reference sequence). J lost 10 bases, V lost 1 base, and 0 bases had no gene match. The CDR3 nucleotides read TGTGCCAGCAGCTTAGGGACAGGGGGCTCACCCCTCCACTTT. Residues: CASSLGTGGSPLHF. Supplemented by reference TRBV7-9 and TRBJ1-6, the full variable domain reads DTGVSQNPRHKITKRGQNVTFRCDPISEHNRLYWYRQTLGQGPEFLTYFQNEAQLEKSRLLSDRFSAERPKGSFSTLEIQRTEQGDSAMYLCASSLGTGGSPLHFGNGTRLTVT.

The chain uses TRBV28 and TRBJ1-2, with a possible D match to TRBD1 (6 bases). V dropped 2 bases and J dropped 4 bases, with 8 bases sitting between them. This CDR3 has 13 amino acids. Germline CDR1 and CDR2: MDHEN and SYDVKM. The CDR3 protein is CASSLQGPYGYTF. The CDR3 DNA follows: TGTGCCAGCAGTTTACAGGGGCCCTATGGCTACACCTTC.

This sequence joins TRBV11-3 and TRBJ1-1; D gene unclear. V dropped 2 bases and J dropped 5 bases, with 9 bases sitting between them. The V gene's germline CDR1 is SGHNT and CDR2 YENEEA. The CDR3 length is 13 residues. CDR3 sequence (DNA): TGTGCCAGCAGCTTACTAGAGGAAACTGAAGCTTTCTTT. Its protein is CASSLLEETEAFF.

About this clone: The sample contains more than one DNA sequence encoding this CDR3. The chain is built from TRBV7-9 and TRBJ1-1; D is undetermined. With 3 bases removed from V and 2 bases from J, the gap between germline ends came to 7 bases. The V gene's germline CDR1 is SEHNR and CDR2 FQNEAQ (reference sequence). CDR3 length: 13 amino acids. CDR3 coding DNA: TGTGCCAGCAGCTTGGAGGGTAACACTGAAGCTTTCTTT. As protein: CASSLEGNTEAFF.

The CDR3 DNA follows: TGTGCCAGCAGCCAGTCGGGGACGGGCTCTGGAAACACCATATATTTT. Translated: CASSQSGTGSGNTIYF. The rearrangement joins TRBV4-2 to TRBJ1-3, with D perhaps TRBD1 (5 bases). The CDR3 spans 16 residues. Per germline, CDR1 LGHNA and CDR2 YNFKEQ. Trimming took off 3 bases at V and 0 bases at J, with 12 bases between the two ends.

The chain links TRBV7-2 to TRBJ1-1; D is undetermined. Germline V CDR1 and CDR2: SGHTA, FQGNSA. This CDR3 is 15 amino acids long. The V and J ends lost 1 base and 4 bases respectively, with 13 bases between them. The CDR3 is CASSLVTSLATEAFF. Written as DNA, the CDR3 is TGTGCCAGCAGCTTAGTTACCTCCCTGGCCACTGAAGCTTTCTTT.

V usage is TRBV7-8 and J usage is TRBJ1-5; 10 nucleotides match TRBD1. Germline CDR1 SGHVS, CDR2 FQNEAQ. The junction had 2 bases not matched to a gene; V was cut back by 2 bases and J by 4 bases. This CDR3 has 15 residues. The CDR3 DNA reads as TGTGCCAGCAGCTTAACGGACAGGGGGAATCAGCCCCAGCATTTT. Translated: CASSLTDRGNQPQHF.